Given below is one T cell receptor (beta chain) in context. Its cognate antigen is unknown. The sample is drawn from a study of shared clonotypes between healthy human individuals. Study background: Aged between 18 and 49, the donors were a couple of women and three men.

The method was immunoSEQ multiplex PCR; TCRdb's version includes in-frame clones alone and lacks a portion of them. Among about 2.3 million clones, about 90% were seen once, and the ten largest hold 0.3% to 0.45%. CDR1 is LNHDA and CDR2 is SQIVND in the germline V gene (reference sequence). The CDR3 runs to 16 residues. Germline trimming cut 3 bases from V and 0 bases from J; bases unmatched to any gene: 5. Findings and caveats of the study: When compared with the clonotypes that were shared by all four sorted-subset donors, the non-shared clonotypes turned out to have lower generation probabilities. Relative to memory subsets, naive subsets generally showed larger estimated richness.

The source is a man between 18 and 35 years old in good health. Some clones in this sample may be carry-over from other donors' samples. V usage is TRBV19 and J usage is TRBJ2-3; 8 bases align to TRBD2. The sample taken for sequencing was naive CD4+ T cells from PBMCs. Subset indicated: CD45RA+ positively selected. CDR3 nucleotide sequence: TGTGCCAGTAGTATGCGCCTAGCGGGTAGCACAGATACGCAGTATTTT. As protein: CASSMRLAGSTDTQYF.